A selection of T cell receptor beta chains follows, all from one sample in a study of TIL therapy for anti-PD-1-resistant metastatic lung cancer. Libraries were prepared by immunoSEQ multiplex PCR; TCRdb keeps only in-frame clonotypes and omits some of them. The sample has about 25,000 clones; 55% to 80% are singletons. This specimen consisted of tumor tissue, obtained at baseline. All receptors come from a person aged 25 to 80 with non-small cell lung cancer. Each CDR3 is given with its conserved first and last residue.

J gene | V gene | CDR3 protein
TRBJ2-3 | TRBV5-6 | CASSLGLLDTDTQYF
TRBJ1-2 | TRBV18 | CASSPGDTGVAGYTF
TRBJ2-5 | TRBV27 | CASSLREAYQETQYF
TRBJ1-5 | TRBV27 | CASSSRDRGNIGNQPQHF
TRBJ1-2 | TRBV7-9 | CASSLALDRGSYGYTF
TRBJ2-2 | TRBV5-6 | CASSLRDSGPTGELFF
TRBJ2-3 | TRBV5-1 | CASSLASGGFSTDTQYF
TRBJ2-7 | TRBV4-3 | CASSQDGPSGGFNEQYF
TRBJ2-1 | TRBV9 | CASSVDAQGNEQFF
TRBJ2-3 | TRBV19 | CASHIDGGTDTQYF
TRBJ2-5 | TRBV27 | CASSSPAGKETQYF
TRBJ1-6 | TRBV30 | CAWSLDRATYNSPLHF